Below, one T cell receptor (beta chain) is given with its context. No antigen is known for it. This specimen comes from a study of cytomegalovirus exposure and HLA in healthy donors. Germline lookup yields CDR1 SNHLY and CDR2 FYNNEI. The ends were cut back, 3 bases at V and 6 bases at J, with 14 bases in the middle. The CDR3 has 14 amino acids. General study points: Sequencing probably produced one cluster of sequence variants that were highly shared. Investigators reported more than 150 TCR beta chains as tied to cytomegalovirus.

60 Vbeta and 13 Jbeta primers were used in PCR. Libraries were prepared by immunoSEQ multiplex PCR; TCRdb keeps only in-frame clonotypes and omits some of them. The sample lists 50,000 to 65,000 clones, under 90% occurring once. J is TRBJ1-2 and V is TRBV2; tentatively, D is TRBD1 (6 bases). This receptor was taken from a woman younger than 30 in good health and CMV-seronegative. The sequenced material came from PBMCs. This CDR3 reads CASSDGQYLDGYTF. The CDR3 DNA sequence: TGTGCCAGCAGTGACGGACAGTATTTGGATGGCTACACCTTC.